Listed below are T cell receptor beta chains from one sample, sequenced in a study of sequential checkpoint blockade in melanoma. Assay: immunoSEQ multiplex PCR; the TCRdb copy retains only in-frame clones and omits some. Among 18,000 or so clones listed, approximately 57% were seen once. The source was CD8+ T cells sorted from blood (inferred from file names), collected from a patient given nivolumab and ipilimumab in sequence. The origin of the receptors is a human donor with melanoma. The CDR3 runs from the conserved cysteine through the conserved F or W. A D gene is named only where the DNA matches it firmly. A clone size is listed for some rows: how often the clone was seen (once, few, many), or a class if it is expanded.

cdr3_aa: CAGDSGANVLTF
cdr3_nt: TGTGCCGGAGATTCTGGGGCCAACGTCCTGACTTTC
clone_size: -
j_call: TRBJ2-6
v_call: TRBV5-4
d_call: -

cdr3_aa: CASSLVQAGQVRTYEQYF
cdr3_nt: TGCGCCAGCAGCTTGGTCCAGGCGGGACAGGTACGCACCTACGAGCAGTACTTC
clone_size: -
j_call: TRBJ2-7
v_call: TRBV5-1
d_call: TRBD1

cdr3_aa: CASSEAGTSGAGDEQFF
cdr3_nt: TGTGCCAGCAGTGAGGCCGGGACTAGCGGGGCGGGCGATGAGCAGTTCTTC
clone_size: once
j_call: TRBJ2-1
v_call: TRBV2
d_call: TRBD2

cdr3_aa: CASSPPGLFFGVDEQYF
cdr3_nt: TGTGCCAGCTCACCCCCGGGACTATTTTTTGGAGTCGACGAGCAGTACTTC
clone_size: -
j_call: TRBJ2-7
v_call: TRBV18
d_call: TRBD2

cdr3_aa: CASSPLISYEQYF
cdr3_nt: TGTGCCAGCAGTCCACTAATAAGTTACGAGCAGTACTTT
clone_size: -
j_call: TRBJ2-7
v_call: TRBV27
d_call: -

cdr3_aa: CASSLGRGRNYEQYF
cdr3_nt: TGTGCCAGCAGCTTGGGGAGGGGGAGGAACTACGAGCAGTACTTC
clone_size: -
j_call: TRBJ2-7
v_call: TRBV28
d_call: -

cdr3_aa: CASKSQGASGYTF
cdr3_nt: TGTGCCAGCAAGTCCCAGGGGGCTTCTGGCTACACCTTC
clone_size: -
j_call: TRBJ1-2
v_call: TRBV5-3
d_call: TRBD1

cdr3_aa: CASIGGLNNQPQHF
cdr3_nt: TGTGCCAGCATCGGGGGGCTTAACAATCAGCCCCAGCATTTT
clone_size: once
j_call: TRBJ1-5
v_call: TRBV27
d_call: -

cdr3_aa: CASSLSGGAHYEQYF
cdr3_nt: TGTGCCAGCAGCTTGTCTGGGGGCGCGCACTACGAGCAGTACTTC
clone_size: -
j_call: TRBJ2-7
v_call: TRBV5-6
d_call: -

cdr3_aa: CASSYRTGTNEKLFF
cdr3_nt: TGTGCCAGCAGCTACCGGACAGGGACGAATGAAAAACTGTTTTTT
clone_size: -
j_call: TRBJ1-4
v_call: TRBV5-6
d_call: TRBD1

cdr3_aa: CASRTGSLAVNYGYTF
cdr3_nt: TGTGCCAGTAGGACAGGGAGTCTAGCCGTAAACTATGGCTACACCTTC
clone_size: -
j_call: TRBJ1-2
v_call: TRBV19
d_call: TRBD1

cdr3_aa: CASSSATYHSEQYF
cdr3_nt: TGTGCCAGCAGCTCCGCCACTTACCACTCCGAGCAGTACTTC
clone_size: -
j_call: TRBJ2-7
v_call: TRBV2
d_call: -

cdr3_aa: CASSLSLVANTEAFF
cdr3_nt: TGTGCCAGCAGTTTATCGTTGGTAGCGAACACTGAAGCTTTCTTT
clone_size: -
j_call: TRBJ1-1
v_call: TRBV27
d_call: -

cdr3_aa: CASSPRTGDTGELFF
cdr3_nt: TGTGCCAGCTCACCACGGACAGGAGACACCGGGGAGCTGTTTTTT
clone_size: -
j_call: TRBJ2-2
v_call: TRBV18
d_call: TRBD1

cdr3_aa: CASSYGGGFYNEQFF
cdr3_nt: TGTGCCAGCAGTTATGGGGGGGGCTTCTACAATGAGCAGTTCTTC
clone_size: few
j_call: TRBJ2-1
v_call: TRBV6-5
d_call: -

cdr3_aa: CASSHTGSYEQFF
cdr3_nt: TGTGCCAGCAGCCACACAGGGTCCTATGAGCAGTTCTTC
clone_size: -
j_call: TRBJ2-1
v_call: TRBV9
d_call: -

cdr3_aa: CASSYSIAGFEAFF
cdr3_nt: TGTGCCAGCAGTTACAGCATTGCAGGGTTTGAAGCTTTCTTT
clone_size: -
j_call: TRBJ1-1
v_call: TRBV6-5
d_call: -

cdr3_aa: CASSQDRLSTDTQYF
cdr3_nt: TGTGCCAGCAGCCAAGACAGGCTAAGCACAGATACGCAGTATTTT
clone_size: -
j_call: TRBJ2-3
v_call: TRBV7-9
d_call: -

cdr3_aa: CASSEEWGSTNEKLFF
cdr3_nt: TGTGCCAGCAGTGAAGAATGGGGCTCGACTAATGAAAAACTGTTTTTT
clone_size: -
j_call: TRBJ1-4
v_call: TRBV6-1
d_call: -

cdr3_aa: CASSLSGSSGNTIYF
cdr3_nt: TGTGCCAGCAGTTTATCCGGGAGCTCTGGAAACACCATATATTTT
clone_size: -
j_call: TRBJ1-3
v_call: TRBV27
d_call: -

cdr3_aa: CASSFIMNTEAFF
cdr3_nt: TGTGCCAGCAGTTTTATTATGAACACTGAAGCTTTCTTT
clone_size: few
j_call: TRBJ1-1
v_call: TRBV28
d_call: -

cdr3_aa: CAISESPGGLYEQYF
cdr3_nt: TGTGCCATCAGTGAGTCGCCGGGGGGGCTCTACGAGCAGTACTTC
clone_size: -
j_call: TRBJ2-7
v_call: TRBV10-3
d_call: TRBD2

cdr3_aa: CASSVGTTDEQYF
cdr3_nt: TGTGCCAGCAGCGTAGGGACTACTGACGAGCAGTACTTC
clone_size: -
j_call: TRBJ2-7
v_call: TRBV9
d_call: -

cdr3_aa: CASSPRTGFGANVLTF
cdr3_nt: TGTGCCAGCAGCCCACGGACAGGGTTCGGGGCCAACGTCCTGACTTTC
clone_size: -
j_call: TRBJ2-6
v_call: TRBV9
d_call: TRBD1

cdr3_aa: CASINPQGERNTEAFF
cdr3_nt: TGTGCCAGCATTAACCCACAGGGGGAGCGGAACACTGAAGCTTTCTTT
clone_size: -
j_call: TRBJ1-1
v_call: TRBV27
d_call: TRBD1

cdr3_aa: CASSLEYSSYEQYF
cdr3_nt: TGTGCCAGCAGTTTAGAGTACAGCTCCTACGAGCAGTACTTC
clone_size: once
j_call: TRBJ2-7
v_call: TRBV28
d_call: -

cdr3_aa: CASSYGFPGGGFEQFF
cdr3_nt: TGTGCCAGCAGTTACGGGTTTCCGGGAGGCGGCTTCGAGCAGTTCTTC
clone_size: -
j_call: TRBJ2-1
v_call: TRBV6-5
d_call: TRBD2

cdr3_aa: CASSSYGGRTEAFF
cdr3_nt: TGTGCCAGCAGCTCCTACGGTGGGCGAACTGAAGCTTTCTTT
clone_size: -
j_call: TRBJ1-1
v_call: TRBV7-9
d_call: -

cdr3_aa: CASSQDPGQGVGGYTF
cdr3_nt: TGCGCCAGCAGCCAAGACCCGGGACAGGGGGTCGGAGGCTACACCTTC
clone_size: -
j_call: TRBJ1-2
v_call: TRBV4-1
d_call: TRBD1

cdr3_aa: CASSDTYSYEQYF
cdr3_nt: TGTGCCAGCAGCGACACGTACTCCTACGAGCAGTACTTC
clone_size: few
j_call: TRBJ2-7
v_call: TRBV4-2
d_call: -

cdr3_aa: CASREGIGYTF
cdr3_nt: TGTGCCAGTAGGGAGGGGATCGGCTACACCTTC
clone_size: few
j_call: TRBJ1-2
v_call: TRBV19
d_call: -

cdr3_aa: CSVRTGSHEQYF
cdr3_nt: TGCAGCGTGCGGACAGGGAGCCACGAGCAGTACTTC
clone_size: -
j_call: TRBJ2-7
v_call: TRBV29-1
d_call: TRBD1

cdr3_aa: CASSVRQGYEQYF
cdr3_nt: TGTGCCAGCAGCGTCCGACAGGGGTACGAGCAGTACTTC
clone_size: -
j_call: TRBJ2-7
v_call: TRBV9
d_call: TRBD1

cdr3_aa: CASTDPGLAGGWETQYF
cdr3_nt: TGTGCCAGCACCGACCCGGGACTAGCGGGAGGGTGGGAGACCCAGTACTTC
clone_size: -
j_call: TRBJ2-5
v_call: TRBV7-9
d_call: TRBD2

cdr3_aa: CASSLRGQAGGYNEQFF
cdr3_nt: TGTGCCAGCAGTTTAAGGGGCCAGGCAGGGGGGTACAATGAGCAGTTCTTC
clone_size: few
j_call: TRBJ2-1
v_call: TRBV27
d_call: -

cdr3_aa: CASSIPRGRTEAFF
cdr3_nt: TGTGCCAGTAGTATCCCCAGGGGGCGCACTGAAGCTTTCTTT
clone_size: medium-sized
j_call: TRBJ1-1
v_call: TRBV19
d_call: TRBD1

cdr3_aa: CASSQATEAFF
cdr3_nt: TGTGCCAGCAGCCAAGCTACTGAAGCTTTCTTT
clone_size: -
j_call: TRBJ1-1
v_call: TRBV4-2
d_call: -

cdr3_aa: CAWSVRSAGQPQHF
cdr3_nt: TGTGCCTGGAGTGTACGGAGCGCCGGTCAGCCCCAGCATTTT
clone_size: -
j_call: TRBJ1-5
v_call: TRBV30
d_call: -

cdr3_aa: CASSVGDRDEKLFF
cdr3_nt: TGTGCCAGCAGCGTAGGGGACAGGGATGAAAAACTGTTTTTT
clone_size: -
j_call: TRBJ1-4
v_call: TRBV9
d_call: TRBD1

cdr3_aa: CASSVGDEQFF
cdr3_nt: TGTGCCAGCAGCGTAGGCGATGAGCAGTTCTTC
clone_size: -
j_call: TRBJ2-1
v_call: TRBV9
d_call: -

cdr3_aa: CASSSQGNPYEQYF
cdr3_nt: TGTGCCAGCAGCTCACAGGGGAACCCCTACGAGCAGTACTTC
clone_size: -
j_call: TRBJ2-7
v_call: TRBV7-6
d_call: TRBD1

cdr3_aa: CASSLESGSYNEQFF
cdr3_nt: TGTGCCAGCAGCTTAGAGAGCGGATCCTACAATGAGCAGTTCTTC
clone_size: -
j_call: TRBJ2-1
v_call: TRBV11-3
d_call: -

cdr3_aa: CASSLGGQVNSNGYTF
cdr3_nt: TGTGCCAGCAGCTTAGGGGGACAGGTGAACTCTAATGGCTACACCTTC
clone_size: -
j_call: TRBJ1-2
v_call: TRBV13
d_call: TRBD1

cdr3_aa: CASSLSAAGGPQHF
cdr3_nt: TGTGCCAGCAGTTTATCGGCAGCCGGGGGACCCCAGCATTTT
clone_size: -
j_call: TRBJ1-5
v_call: TRBV28
d_call: -